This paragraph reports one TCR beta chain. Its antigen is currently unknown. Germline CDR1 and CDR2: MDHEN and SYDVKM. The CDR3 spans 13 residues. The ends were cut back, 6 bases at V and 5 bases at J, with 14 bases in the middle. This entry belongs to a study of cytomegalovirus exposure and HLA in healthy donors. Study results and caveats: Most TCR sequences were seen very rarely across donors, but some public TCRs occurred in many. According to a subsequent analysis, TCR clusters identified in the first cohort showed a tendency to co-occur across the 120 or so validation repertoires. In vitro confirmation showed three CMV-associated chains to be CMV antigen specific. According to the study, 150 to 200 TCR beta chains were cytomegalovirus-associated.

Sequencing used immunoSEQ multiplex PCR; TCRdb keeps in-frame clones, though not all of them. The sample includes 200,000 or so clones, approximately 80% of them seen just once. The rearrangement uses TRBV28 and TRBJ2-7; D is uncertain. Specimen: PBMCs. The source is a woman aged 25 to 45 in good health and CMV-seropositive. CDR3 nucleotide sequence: TGTGCCAGCAGACCTAGTGCCAAGGACGAGCAGTACTTC. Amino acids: CASRPSAKDEQYF.